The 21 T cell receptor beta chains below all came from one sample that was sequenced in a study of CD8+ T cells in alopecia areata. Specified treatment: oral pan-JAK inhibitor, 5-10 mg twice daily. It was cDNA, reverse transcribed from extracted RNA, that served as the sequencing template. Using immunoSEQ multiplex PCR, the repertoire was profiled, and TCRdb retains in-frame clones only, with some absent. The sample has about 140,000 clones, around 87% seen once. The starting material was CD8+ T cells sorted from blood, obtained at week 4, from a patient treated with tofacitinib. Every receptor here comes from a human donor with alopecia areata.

CDR3: CASPEAQYF. CDR3 nucleotides: TGCGCCAGCCCCGAGGCCCAGTACTTC. V gene TRBV10-2 combines with J gene TRBJ2-5; D unclear. The CDR3 is made up of 9 amino acids. Germline-derived CDR1 and CDR2 are WSHSY and SAAADI. V was trimmed by 8 bases and J by 9 bases, leaving 7 bases between them.

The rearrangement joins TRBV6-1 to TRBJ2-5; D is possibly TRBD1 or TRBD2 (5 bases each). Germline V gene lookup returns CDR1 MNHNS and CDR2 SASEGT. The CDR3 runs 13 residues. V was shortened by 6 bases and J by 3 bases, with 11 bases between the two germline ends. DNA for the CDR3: TGTGCCAGCAGCGTCGTGGGGGAAGAGACCCAGTACTTC. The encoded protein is CASSVVGEETQYF.

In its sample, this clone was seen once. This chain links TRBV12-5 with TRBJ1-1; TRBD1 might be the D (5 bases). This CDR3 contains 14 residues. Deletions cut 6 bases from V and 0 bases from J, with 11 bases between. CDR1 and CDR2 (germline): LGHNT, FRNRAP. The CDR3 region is CASGTGTMNTEAFF. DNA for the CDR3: TGTGCTAGTGGGACCGGGACTATGAACACTGAAGCTTTCTTT.

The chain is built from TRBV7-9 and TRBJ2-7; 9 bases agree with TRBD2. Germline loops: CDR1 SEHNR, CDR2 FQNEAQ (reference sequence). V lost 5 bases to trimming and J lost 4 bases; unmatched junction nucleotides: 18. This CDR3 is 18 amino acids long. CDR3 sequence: CASSPAVGSGRFNYEQYF. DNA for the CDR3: TGTGCCAGCAGCCCGGCTGTTGGCAGCGGGAGGTTTAATTACGAGCAGTACTTC.

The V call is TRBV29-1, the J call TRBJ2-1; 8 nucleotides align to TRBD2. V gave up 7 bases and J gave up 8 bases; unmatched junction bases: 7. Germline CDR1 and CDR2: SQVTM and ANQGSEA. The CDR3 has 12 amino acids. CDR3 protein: CSGGRLYDEQFF. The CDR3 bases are TGCAGCGGCGGGAGGTTGTACGATGAGCAGTTCTTC.

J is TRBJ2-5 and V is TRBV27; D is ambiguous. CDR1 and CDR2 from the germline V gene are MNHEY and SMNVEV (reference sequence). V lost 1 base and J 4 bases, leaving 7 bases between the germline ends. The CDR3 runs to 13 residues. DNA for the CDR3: TGTGCCAGCAGTTTATTAGCCGGAGAGACCCAGTACTTC. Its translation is CASSLLAGETQYF.

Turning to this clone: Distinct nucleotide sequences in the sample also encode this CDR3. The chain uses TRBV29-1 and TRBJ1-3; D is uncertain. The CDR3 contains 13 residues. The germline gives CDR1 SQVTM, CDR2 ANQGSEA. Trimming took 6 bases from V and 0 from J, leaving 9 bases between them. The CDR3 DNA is TGCAGCGTCGAGGGTTACTCTGGAAACACCATATATTTT. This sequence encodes CSVEGYSGNTIYF. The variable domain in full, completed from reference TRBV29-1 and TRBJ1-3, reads SAVISQKPSRDICQRGTSLTIQCQVDSQVTMMFWYRQQPGQSLTLIATANQGSEATYESGFVIDKFPISRPNLTFSTLTVSNMSPEDSSIYLCSVEGYSGNTIYFGEGSWLTVV.

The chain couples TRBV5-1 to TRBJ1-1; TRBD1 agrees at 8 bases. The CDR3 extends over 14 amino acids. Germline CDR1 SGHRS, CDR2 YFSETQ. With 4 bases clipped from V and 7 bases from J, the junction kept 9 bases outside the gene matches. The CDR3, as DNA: TGCGCCAGCAGCCCCGGGACAGGTAATCGTGAAGCTTTCTTT. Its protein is CASSPGTGNREAFF.

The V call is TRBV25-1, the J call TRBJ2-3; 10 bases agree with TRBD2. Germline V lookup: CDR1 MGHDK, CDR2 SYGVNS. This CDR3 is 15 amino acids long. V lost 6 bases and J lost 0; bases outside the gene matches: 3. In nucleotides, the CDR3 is TGTGCCAGCAGAGGGACTAGCGTCAGCACAGATACGCAGTATTTT. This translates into CASRGTSVSTDTQYF.

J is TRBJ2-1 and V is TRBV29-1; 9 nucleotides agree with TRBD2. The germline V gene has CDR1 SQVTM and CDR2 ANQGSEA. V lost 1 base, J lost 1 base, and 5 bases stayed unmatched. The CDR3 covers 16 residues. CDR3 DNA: TGCAGCGTTGAAGGACTAGCGGACACGTCCTACAATGAGCAGTTCTTC. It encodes CSVEGLADTSYNEQFF.

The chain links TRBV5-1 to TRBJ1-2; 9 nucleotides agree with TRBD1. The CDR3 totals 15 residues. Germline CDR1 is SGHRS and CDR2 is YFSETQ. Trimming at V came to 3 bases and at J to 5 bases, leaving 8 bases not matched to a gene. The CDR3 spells CASSYQTGGLYGYTF. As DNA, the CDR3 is TGCGCCAGCAGCTATCAGACAGGGGGACTTTATGGCTACACCTTC.

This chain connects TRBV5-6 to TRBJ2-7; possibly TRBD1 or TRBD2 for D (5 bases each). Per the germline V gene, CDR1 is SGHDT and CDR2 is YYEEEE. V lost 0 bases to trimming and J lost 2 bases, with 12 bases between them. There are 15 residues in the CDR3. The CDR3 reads CASSLVRAGPYEQYF. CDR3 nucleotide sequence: TGTGCCAGCAGCTTGGTGCGGGCAGGGCCCTACGAGCAGTACTTC.

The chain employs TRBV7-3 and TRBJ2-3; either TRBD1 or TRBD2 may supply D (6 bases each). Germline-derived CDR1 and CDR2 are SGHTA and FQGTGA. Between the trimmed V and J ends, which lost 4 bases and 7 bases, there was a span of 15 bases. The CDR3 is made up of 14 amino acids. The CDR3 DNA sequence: TGTGCCAGCAGCTCGGACTACAGGGACTATACGCAGTATTTT. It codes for CASSSDYRDYTQYF.

CDR3 loop: CASSDLADFFEQYF. CDR3 DNA sequence: TGTGCCAGCAGCGACCTAGCGGACTTTTTCGAGCAGTACTTC. This chain connects TRBV5-6 to TRBJ2-7, with TRBD2 matching over 7 bases. CDR3 size: 14 residues. Germline loops: CDR1 SGHDT, CDR2 YYEEEE. V lost 4 bases, J lost 6 bases, and 10 bases stayed unmatched.

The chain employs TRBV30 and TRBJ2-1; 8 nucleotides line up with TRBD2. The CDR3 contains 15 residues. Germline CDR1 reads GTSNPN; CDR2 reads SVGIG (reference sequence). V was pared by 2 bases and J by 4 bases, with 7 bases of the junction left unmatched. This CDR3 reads CAWSLSGMIYNEQFF. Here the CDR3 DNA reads TGTGCCTGGAGTCTTAGCGGGATGATTTACAATGAGCAGTTCTTC.

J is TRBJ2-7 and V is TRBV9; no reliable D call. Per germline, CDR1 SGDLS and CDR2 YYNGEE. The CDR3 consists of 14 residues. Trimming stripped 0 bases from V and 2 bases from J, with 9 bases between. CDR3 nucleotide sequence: TGTGCCAGCAGCGTAGCTAACACGCCCTACGAGCAGTACTTC. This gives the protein CASSVANTPYEQYF. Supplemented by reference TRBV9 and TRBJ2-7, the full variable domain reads DSGVTQTPKHLITATGQRVTLRCSPRSGDLSVYWYQQSLDQGLQFLIQYYNGEERAKGNILERFSAQQFPDLHSELNLSSLELGDSALYFCASSVANTPYEQYFGPGTRLTVT.

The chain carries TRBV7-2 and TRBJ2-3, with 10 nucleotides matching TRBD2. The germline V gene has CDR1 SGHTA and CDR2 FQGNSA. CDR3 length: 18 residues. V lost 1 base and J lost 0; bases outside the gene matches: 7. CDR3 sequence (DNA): TGTGCCAGCAGCTTAGAAGTCTCTAGCGGGGGAAGCACAGATACGCAGTATTTT. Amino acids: CASSLEVSSGGSTDTQYF.

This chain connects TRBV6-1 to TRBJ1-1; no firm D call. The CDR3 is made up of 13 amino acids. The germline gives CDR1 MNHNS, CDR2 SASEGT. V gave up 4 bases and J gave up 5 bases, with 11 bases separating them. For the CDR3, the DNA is TGTGCCAGCAGTGGGGCGGTGGGTACTGAAGCTTTCTTT. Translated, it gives CASSGAVGTEAFF.

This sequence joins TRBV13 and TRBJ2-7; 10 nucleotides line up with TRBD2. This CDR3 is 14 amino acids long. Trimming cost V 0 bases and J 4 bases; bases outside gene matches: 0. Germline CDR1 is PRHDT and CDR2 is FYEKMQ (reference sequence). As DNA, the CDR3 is TGTGCCAGCAGCTTAGGGACTAGCGGGTACGAGCAGTACTTC. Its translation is CASSLGTSGYEQYF.

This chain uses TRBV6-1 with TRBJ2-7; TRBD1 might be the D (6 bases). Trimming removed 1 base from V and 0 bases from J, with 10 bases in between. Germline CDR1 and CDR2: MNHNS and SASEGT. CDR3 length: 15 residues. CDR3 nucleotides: TGTGCCAGCAGTGAAGAGGCAGGGGCCTCCTACGAGCAGTACTTC. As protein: CASSEEAGASYEQYF.

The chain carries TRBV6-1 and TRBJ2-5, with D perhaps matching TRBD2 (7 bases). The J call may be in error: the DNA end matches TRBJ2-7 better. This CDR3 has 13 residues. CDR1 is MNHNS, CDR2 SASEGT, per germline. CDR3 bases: TGTGCCAGCAGTGGGGAGGGGGTCTACGAGCAGTACTTC. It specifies CASSGEGVYEQYF.